The clone carrying this TCR beta chain was found a few times. Germline CDR1 is MDHEN and CDR2 is SYDVKM. There are 12 residues in the CDR3. The V end lost 7 bases, the J end lost 5 bases, and 10 bases lay between the germline ends. PCR was performed using 60 Vbeta and 13 Jbeta primers. Repertoires were generated with immunoSEQ multiplex PCR, while TCRdb's copy carries only in-frame clones and drops some. Of about 120,000 clones in the sample, about 10% were seen once. This sample is part of a study of cytomegalovirus exposure and HLA in healthy donors. The sequencing sample was made of PBMCs. The sequence came from a man aged 30 to 39 in good health and CMV-seronegative. This chain joins TRBV28 and TRBJ2-3; D is possibly TRBD2 (5 bases). CDR3 sequence: CASISGKDTQYF. CDR3 DNA: TGTGCCAGCATATCGGGGAAAGATACGCAGTATTTT.